The entry below describes one T cell receptor (beta chain). The target antigen is unknown. This sample was taken from a study of tumor-infiltrating lymphocytes in primary liver carcinoma. Study-wide findings and caveats: Relative to tumor region pairs, the tumor-adjacent and tumor-blood pairs showed overlap that was lower. Blood had a significantly lower top-250-clone fraction than tumors did (p = 0.039).

TCR beta cDNA was reverse-transcribed from about 500 ng of total RNA. The reaction used a constant-region primer and ProtoScript II reverse transcriptase. Libraries of TCR beta came from three nested multiplex PCR rounds with slightly modified ARM-PCR. Researchers ran the first two PCR rounds for roughly 10 cycles each with TRBV1-TRBV30 forward primers and a C-beta reverse primer. MiXCR, run by TCRdb on the multiplex PCR reads, gives a single entry per CDR3 protein. Of 50,000 to 60,000 distinct CDR3 sequences detected, about 80% appear once; the ten largest clones hold approximately 25%. For each extraction, RNA and DNA were obtained together from around 18-30 mg of unsorted bulk tissue. The study sampled five separate regions from each tumor. Germline assignment: CDR1 MDHEN and CDR2 SYDVKM. Trimming at V came to 7 bases and at J to 5 bases, leaving 14 bases not matched to a gene. The length of the CDR3 is 15 residues.

The sequenced material came from liver tumor tissue from sampling region 5. Subset: tumor region T5, tumor centre. The V call is TRBV28, the J call TRBJ2-7; 7 bases are a match to TRBD2. The receptor comes from a man between 40 and 49 years old with primary liver carcinoma and hepatitis B virus infection. The CDR3 region has the DNA TGTGCCAGCACCAAAGGGGAGGGAACTGTGCACGAGCAGTACTTC. Its protein product is CASTKGEGTVHEQYF.